Below, one T cell receptor (beta chain) is given with its context. Method: immunoSEQ multiplex PCR; TCRdb's copy keeps in-frame clones and lacks some. The sample lists some 11,000 clones; around 90% were seen once. This sample stems from a study of chemoradiotherapy in HPV16-positive cancers. This CDR3 region has 17 residues. From germline, CDR1 is SNHLY and CDR2 FYNNEI. Trimming removed 3 bases from V and 5 bases from J, with 20 bases in between. The source was blood, collected from a patient who underwent chemoradiotherapy. This chain joins TRBV2 and TRBJ1-5, with D possibly matching TRBD1 (5 bases). The TCR sequence derives from a human donor with HPV-associated anogenital cancer. Written as DNA, the CDR3 is TGTGCCAGCAGTGAGCGTACCGGGACCTACCTACATCAGCCCCAGCATTTT. It encodes CASSERTGTYLHQPQHF.